Following are 10 T cell receptor beta chains from one sample sequenced in a study of CD8+ T cells in alopecia areata. Sequencing relied on a cDNA template that was reverse transcribed from extracted RNA. Clones were read by immunoSEQ multiplex PCR, and TCRdb kept only the in-frame ones, dropping some. The profile shows about 190,000 clones, 60% to 70% of them singletons. Treatment specified: oral pan-JAK inhibitor, 5-10 mg twice daily. The sample consisted of CD4+ T cells sorted from blood, taken at week 4, from a patient treated with tofacitinib. Source of these receptors: a human donor with alopecia areata.

The J gene is TRBJ2-7, the V gene TRBV2; 8 nucleotides match TRBD1. The germline CDR1 and CDR2 sequences are SNHLY and FYNNEI. V trimming: 5 bases; J trimming: 2 bases; junction bases outside the gene matches: 5. The CDR3 covers 14 residues. The CDR3 protein is CASSPGTGTYEQYF. CDR3 coding DNA: TGTGCCAGCAGTCCCGGGACAGGCACCTACGAGCAGTACTTC.

The chain combines TRBV27 with TRBJ2-2; the match to TRBD1 covers 8 bases. Losses at the gene ends were 4 bases for V and 9 bases for J; bases not matched to a gene: 7. CDR1 is MNHEY and CDR2 is SMNVEV in the germline V gene (reference sequence). The CDR3 sequence is 14 residues long. CDR3 in DNA: TGTGCCAGCAGTTCTCGACAGGGGATGCGGGAGCTGTTTTTT. Amino acid sequence: CASSSRQGMRELFF.

This clone turned up a few times. This chain links TRBV11-1 with TRBJ1-5, with D maybe TRBD1 (5 bases). Germline-derived CDR1 and CDR2 are SGHAT and FQDESV (reference sequence). This CDR3 has 16 residues. Trimming took off 5 bases at V and 7 bases at J, with 21 bases between the two ends. The CDR3 region is CASSPPWQGKGQPQHF. The CDR3 coding sequence is TGTGCCAGCAGCCCACCCTGGCAGGGAAAGGGGCAGCCCCAGCATTTT. Looking up the rest from reference TRBV11-1 and TRBJ1-5 gives the full variable domain: EAEVAQSPRYKITEKSQAVAFWCDPISGHATLYWYRQILGQGPELLVQFQDESVVDDSQLPKDRFSAERLKGVDSTLKIQPAELGDSAMYLCASSPPWQGKGQPQHFGDGTRLSIL.

The sample holds a few counts of this clone. The chain joins TRBV29-1 to TRBJ2-1; unclear D gene. The CDR3 is 13 residues long. Germline loops: CDR1 SQVTM, CDR2 ANQGSEA. V was trimmed by 4 bases and J by 9 bases, leaving 16 bases between them. The CDR3 nucleotides read TGCAGCGTTGCGATCGTTAAGACGGGTGAGCAGTTCTTC. This encodes CSVAIVKTGEQFF.

The V call is TRBV19, the J call TRBJ2-3; 9 nucleotides match TRBD2. Germline assignment: CDR1 LNHDA and CDR2 SQIVND (reference sequence). Unmatched junction bases numbered 10, after V lost 0 bases and J lost 0 bases. The CDR3 is 19 residues long. CDR3: CASSIETSGYGTSTDTQYF. The CDR3 region has the DNA TGTGCCAGTAGTATAGAAACTAGCGGGTATGGAACTAGCACAGATACGCAGTATTTT.

V usage is TRBV30 and J usage is TRBJ2-3; a weak D match, TRBD1 (5 bases). Germline V gene data show CDR1 as GTSNPN and CDR2 as SVGIG (reference sequence). Trimming took 2 bases from V and 4 from J, leaving 10 bases between them. The CDR3 sequence is 13 residues long. In DNA, the CDR3 is TGTGCCTGGAGTATTGGGGCACCAGATACGCAGTATTTT. Translation gives CAWSIGAPDTQYF.

The V call is TRBV23-1, the J call TRBJ1-3, with TRBD1 matching 9 bases. TRBV23-1 has ORF status, its function being uncertain. V was pared by 9 bases and J by 0 bases, with 12 bases of the junction left unmatched. The length of the CDR3 is 17 residues. This CDR3 is CARGTGSTSSSGNTIYF. CDR3 bases: TGCGCCAGGGGGACAGGGTCGACTTCGAGCTCTGGAAACACCATATATTTT.

The V call is TRBV15, the J call TRBJ1-4; a weak D match, TRBD1 (5 bases). Trimming took 7 bases from V and 8 from J, leaving 14 bases between them. Per germline, CDR1 LNHNV and CDR2 YYDKDF (reference sequence). The CDR3 length is 13 residues. CDR3 bases: TGTGCCACCACGGGGCTGACTCGGGAAAAACTGTTTTTT. The encoded protein is CATTGLTREKLFF. The complete variable domain, with remaining parts taken from reference TRBV15 and TRBJ1-4, reads DAMVIQNPRYQVTQFGKPVTLSCSQTLNHNVMYWYQQKSSQAPKLLFHYYDKDFNNEADTPDNFQSRRPNTSFCFLDIRSPGLGDTAMYLCATTGLTREKLFFGSGTQLSVL.

This clone was counted a few times. DNA of the CDR3: TGCAGCGTTGAAGGTGTGCCAAACACCGGGGAGCTGTTTTTT. This gives the protein CSVEGVPNTGELFF. The chain uses TRBV29-1 and TRBJ2-2; no definite D call. V lost 1 base and J lost 2, with 8 bases in between. Germline V CDR1 and CDR2: SQVTM, ANQGSEA. CDR3 length: 14 amino acids.

In its sample, this clone was seen a few times. This sequence joins TRBV7-9 and TRBJ1-1, with D perhaps TRBD1 (6 bases). The CDR3 contains 12 residues. Germline V gene lookup returns CDR1 SEHNR and CDR2 FQNEAQ (reference sequence). V gave up 1 base and J gave up 7 bases, with 7 bases separating them. As DNA, the CDR3 is TGTGCCAGCAGCTTAGAGACAGGTGAAGCTTTCTTT. The encoded protein is CASSLETGEAFF.